This entry lists 21 T cell receptor beta chains sequenced from one sample in a study of Ad26.COV2.S vaccination and SARS-CoV-2 variants. Treatment specified: roughly 18 received Ad26.COV2.S at low or high dose, single or two shots; roughly five received placebo; per-sample allocation not given. Collection of samples fell on day 63 after the first vaccine or placebo injection. Produced via immunoSEQ multiplex PCR; TCRdb's table is partial and in-frame only. The sample yields 400,000 to 450,000 clones, 90% seen once. Sequencing used peripheral blood, obtained in a trial of Ad26.COV2.S vaccine versus placebo. These receptors came from a person aged 18-65 years who received the Ad26.COV2.S COVID-19 vaccine or a placebo.

This chain links TRBV5-1 with TRBJ2-3; the match to TRBD2 covers 8 bases. Germline lookup yields CDR1 SGHRS and CDR2 YFSETQ. There are 17 residues in the CDR3. The trim removed 0 bases at V and 3 bases at J, leaving 9 bases unmatched. The CDR3 here is CASSLGAGGRSTDTQYF. The CDR3 nucleotides read TGCGCCAGCAGCTTGGGTGCGGGCGGGAGGTCAACAGATACGCAGTATTTT.

This CDR3 reads CASSDGLLYEQYF. Written as DNA, the CDR3 is TGTGCCAGCAGTGATGGACTACTCTACGAGCAGTACTTC. The chain employs TRBV27 and TRBJ2-7; possible D gene TRBD2, 6 bases. This CDR3 has 13 residues. Trimming cost V 5 bases and J 3 bases, with 11 bases left between them. CDR1 MNHEY and CDR2 SMNVEV come from the germline V gene (reference sequence).

V is TRBV19 and J is TRBJ2-1; 9 bases map to TRBD1. Losses at the gene ends were 4 bases for V and 4 bases for J; bases not matched to a gene: 5. Germline values: CDR1 LNHDA, CDR2 SQIVND (reference sequence). The CDR3 totals 15 residues. The CDR3 spells CASSTGQGQYNEQFF. CDR3 in DNA: TGTGCCAGTAGTACGGGACAGGGTCAATACAATGAGCAGTTCTTC.

This rearrangement joins TRBV20-1 to TRBJ2-5; D gene ambiguous. The CDR3 extends over 11 amino acids. Germline CDR1 reads DFQATT; CDR2 reads SNEGSKA (reference sequence). V lost 6 bases and J lost 5, with 10 bases in between. The CDR3: CSADVGETQYF. CDR3 bases: TGCAGTGCAGATGTTGGGGAGACCCAGTACTTC.

This rearrangement joins TRBV12-3 or TRBV12-4 to TRBJ2-1; unclear D gene. The V end was cut by 0 bases, the J end by 5 bases, with 2 bases between. The CDR3 runs to 12 residues. This CDR3 is CASSLAHNEQFF. DNA for the CDR3: TGTGCCAGCAGTTTAGCCCACAATGAGCAGTTCTTC.

Regarding this clone: A read error may explain this, as a much larger clone is one base away. The chain has TRBV7-6 and TRBJ2-2, with TRBD2 matching over 7 bases. V dropped 3 bases and J dropped 3; count of bases not matched to a gene: 1. The CDR3 is made up of 14 amino acids. Germline CDR1 and CDR2: SGHVS and FNYEAQ. CDR3 DNA: TGTGCCAGCAGCTTCGCGGGAGACACCGGGGAGCTGTTTTTT. This translates into CASSFAGDTGELFF.

The gene calls are TRBV7-9 and TRBJ2-2; TRBD2 agrees at 9 bases. Germline values: CDR1 SEHNR, CDR2 FQNEAQ (reference sequence). The CDR3 loop spans 16 amino acids. V shed 5 bases, J shed 5 bases, and the junction held 9 bases outside the gene matches. The CDR3 DNA sequence: TGTGCCAGCAGCCAGACTAGCGGTATTCAAACCGGGGAGCTGTTTTTT. Residues: CASSQTSGIQTGELFF. Filled out from reference TRBV7-9 and TRBJ2-2, the complete variable domain reads DTGVSQNPRHKITKRGQNVTFRCDPISEHNRLYWYRQTLGQGPEFLTYFQNEAQLEKSRLLSDRFSAERPKGSFSTLEIQRTEQGDSAMYLCASSQTSGIQTGELFFGEGSRLTVL.

The chain is built from TRBV7-9 and TRBJ2-3; 7 positions match TRBD2. The V and J ends lost 5 bases and 3 bases, in that order; junction bases with no gene match: 8. Germline CDR1 reads SEHNR; CDR2 reads FQNEAQ (reference sequence). The CDR3 is 15 amino acids. CDR3 sequence: CASSTGGTETDTQYF. CDR3 sequence (DNA): TGTGCCAGCAGCACCGGGGGGACGGAGACAGATACGCAGTATTTT.

V is TRBV4-1 and J is TRBJ2-1; D unclear. V lost 0 bases and J 7 bases, leaving 7 bases between the germline ends. Per germline, CDR1 MGHRA and CDR2 YSYEKL. This CDR3 is 13 amino acids long. CDR3 protein: CASSQDLGNEQFF. The CDR3 region has the DNA TGCGCCAGCAGCCAAGACCTGGGGAATGAGCAGTTCTTC.

The chain carries TRBV28 and TRBJ2-7; 8 positions match TRBD2. The V gene's germline CDR1 is MDHEN and CDR2 SYDVKM. CDR3 length: 14 residues. Trimming removed 2 bases from V and 4 bases from J; junction bases left unmatched: 4. The CDR3 region is CASSLRGGRYEQYF. The CDR3, as DNA: TGTGCCAGCAGTTTACGAGGCGGGAGGTACGAGCAGTACTTC.

The chain combines TRBV20-1 with TRBJ2-3; 9 bases match TRBD1. The V gene end was trimmed by 3 bases and the J gene end by 4 bases; junction bases not matched to a gene: 8. Germline loops: CDR1 DFQATT, CDR2 SNEGSKA (reference sequence). The CDR3 runs 15 residues. CDR3 amino acids: CSASEYWTGADTQYF. The DNA for the CDR3 is TGCAGTGCTAGTGAGTACTGGACAGGGGCAGATACGCAGTATTTT.

The chain carries TRBV18 and TRBJ2-2; no definite D call. The CDR3 runs to 14 residues. The V and J ends lost 4 bases and 5 bases respectively, with 11 bases between them. Germline V CDR1 and CDR2: KGHSH, LQKENI. The CDR3 coding sequence is TGTGCCAGCTCACAATCTAGAGATACCGGGGAGCTGTTTTTT. It translates to CASSQSRDTGELFF.

This chain links TRBV9 with TRBJ2-3, with TRBD2 identical over 9 bases. This CDR3 contains 17 residues. Germline assignment: CDR1 SGDLS and CDR2 YYNGEE. The ends lost 0 bases at V and 1 base at J; junction bases unmatched: 6. CDR3 sequence (DNA): TGTGCCAGCAGCGTAGGATTAGCGGGAGTTCGCACAGATACGCAGTATTTT. Protein: CASSVGLAGVRTDTQYF. Filled out from reference TRBV9 and TRBJ2-3, the complete variable domain reads DSGVTQTPKHLITATGQRVTLRCSPRSGDLSVYWYQQSLDQGLQFLIQYYNGEERAKGNILERFSAQQFPDLHSELNLSSLELGDSALYFCASSVGLAGVRTDTQYFGPGTRLTVL.

The chain uses TRBV6-5 and TRBJ2-1; TRBD2 aligns across 7 bases. The germline V gene encodes CDR1 MNHEY and CDR2 SVGAGI. This CDR3 region has 15 residues. V trimming: 7 bases; J trimming: 6 bases; junction bases outside the gene matches: 12. CDR3 nucleotides: TGTGCCAGCATCAGCTGGGCGGGAGCTAGCAATGAGCAGTTCTTC. It specifies CASISWAGASNEQFF.

The chain combines TRBV6-5 with TRBJ2-1; 7 nucleotides align to TRBD2. The CDR3 contains 14 residues. From germline, CDR1 is MNHEY and CDR2 SVGAGI. The ends lost 8 bases at V and 6 bases at J; junction bases unmatched: 10. CDR3: CASGGDRRVNEQFF. In DNA form, the CDR3 reads TGTGCCAGCGGGGGGGATCGGAGGGTCAATGAGCAGTTCTTC.

The rearrangement joins TRBV4-1 to TRBJ2-1, with TRBD1 identical over 7 bases. Losses at the gene ends were 5 bases for V and 2 bases for J; bases not matched to a gene: 9. Germline CDR1 reads MGHRA; CDR2 reads YSYEKL. The CDR3 extends over 16 amino acids. The CDR3 bases are TGCGCCAGCAGCTTCCGACAGGGTGTACCCTACAATGAGCAGTTCTTC. This sequence encodes CASSFRQGVPYNEQFF.

V and J are TRBV7-9 and TRBJ2-1; 10 bases are a match to TRBD1. Germline V gene lookup returns CDR1 SEHNR and CDR2 FQNEAQ (reference sequence). With 3 bases clipped from V and 6 bases from J, the junction kept 8 bases outside the gene matches. The CDR3 spans 16 residues. The chain's CDR3 is CASSLLPGQGPNEQFF. The CDR3 coding sequence is TGTGCCAGCAGCTTGCTACCGGGACAGGGGCCCAATGAGCAGTTCTTC.

The chain links TRBV10-2 to TRBJ2-1; D is unclear. Germline CDR1 reads WSHSY; CDR2 reads SAAADI. CDR3 length: 17 residues. V was pared by 0 bases and J by 2 bases, with 14 bases between. CDR3 loop: CASSESTQWTAYNEQFF. The CDR3 DNA follows: TGCGCCAGCAGTGAGTCGACTCAATGGACGGCCTACAATGAGCAGTTCTTC.

The V and J genes are TRBV7-8 and TRBJ2-7; 14 bases map to TRBD2. The CDR3 extends over 16 amino acids. CDR1 and CDR2 (germline): SGHVS, FQNEAQ. The V segment lost 3 bases and the J segment 4 bases; nucleotides outside the gene matches: 5. The CDR3 nucleotides are TGTGCCAGCAGCTTGGGACTAGCGGGAGTTGCGTACGAGCAGTACTTC. Its translation is CASSLGLAGVAYEQYF.

CDR3 DNA sequence: TGTGCCAGCAGCTTGGGGACAGTTAATAATTCACCCCTCCACTTT. It is translated as CASSLGTVNNSPLHF. The genes are TRBV5-6 and TRBJ1-6, with a possible D match to TRBD1 (6 bases). CDR1 and CDR2 (germline): SGHDT, YYEEEE. V was trimmed by 0 bases and J by 5 bases, leaving 9 bases between them. The CDR3 contains 15 residues.

J is TRBJ1-1 and V is TRBV18; TRBD1 matches 10 bases. Germline V gives CDR1 KGHSH, CDR2 LQKENI. This CDR3 spans 14 amino acids. V lost 3 bases to trimming and J lost 3 bases; unmatched junction nucleotides: 1. The CDR3: CASSPGTGDTEAFF. Written as DNA, the CDR3 is TGTGCCAGCTCACCCGGGACAGGGGACACTGAAGCTTTCTTT.